One sample yielded the 20 T cell receptor beta chains listed below, sequenced in a study of blood T cell repertoires in COVID-19. TCRdb's copy holds only in-frame clones and misses some; the assay was immunoSEQ multiplex PCR. The table has about 120,000 clones, 82% seen once; the top ten hold about 5%. The sequencing input was peripheral blood. These receptors all stem from an older woman with acute or convalescent COVID-19.

The chain uses TRBV5-1 and TRBJ1-1, with D hard to call. CDR1 and CDR2 (germline): SGHRS, YFSETQ. V shed 6 bases and J shed 4 bases, with 22 bases lying between them. The CDR3 length is 16 residues. CDR3 bases: TGCGCCAGCACCCCGGGGTTGGGGTTGTTTTTCACTGAAGCTTTCTTT. This encodes CASTPGLGLFFTEAFF.

V and J are TRBV4-3 and TRBJ1-4; 8 bases fit TRBD1. The CDR3 runs 18 residues. Germline V CDR1 and CDR2: LGHNA, YSLEER. Trimming at V came to 0 bases and at J to 2 bases, leaving 8 bases not matched to a gene. Written as DNA, the CDR3 is TGCGCCAGCAGCCAAGATCGGCCAGGGGGCGCGACTAATGAAAAACTGTTTTTT. Residues: CASSQDRPGGATNEKLFF.

The V and J genes are TRBV29-1 and TRBJ2-7; TRBD1 is a possible D gene (6 bases). Looked up from germline, CDR1 is SQVTM and CDR2 is ANQGSEA. The CDR3 has 11 amino acids. V was shortened by 4 bases and J by 3 bases, with 7 bases between the two germline ends. Written as DNA, the CDR3 is TGCAGCGTTGGGACAGACTACGAGCAGTACGTC. Translating it yields CSVGTDYEQYV.

This chain links TRBV11-2 with TRBJ2-5; D remains ambiguous. Trimming removed 5 bases from V and 1 base from J, with 5 bases in between. Germline loops: CDR1 SGHAT, CDR2 FQNNGV. This CDR3 has 12 residues. This CDR3 reads CASSPRQETQYF. CDR3 sequence (DNA): TGTGCCAGCAGCCCCCGCCAAGAGACCCAGTACTTC.

This sequence joins TRBV5-6 and TRBJ2-7; perhaps TRBD1 as D (6 bases). The length of the CDR3 is 13 residues. Per germline, CDR1 SGHDT and CDR2 YYEEEE. Trimming shortened V by 3 bases and J by 1 base, and 8 bases separated the two germline ends. The DNA of the CDR3 is TGTGCCAGCAGCTCTCAGGGGTCCTACGAGCAGTACTTC. Protein sequence: CASSSQGSYEQYF.

V is TRBV20-1 and J is TRBJ1-1; no firm D call. CDR3 length: 12 amino acids. Germline V lookup: CDR1 DFQATT, CDR2 SNEGSKA (reference sequence). V was trimmed by 3 bases and J by 1 base, leaving 6 bases between them. In nucleotides, the CDR3 is TGCAGTGCTAGTCGACAGAACACTGAAGCTTTCTTT. It specifies CSASRQNTEAFF.

This rearrangement joins TRBV7-2 to TRBJ1-5, with 8 bases aligning to TRBD1. The CDR3 is 15 amino acids. The V segment lost 6 bases and the J segment 0 bases; nucleotides outside the gene matches: 4. Germline loops: CDR1 SGHTA, CDR2 FQGNSA. CDR3 protein: CASREDRASNQPQHF. CDR3 in DNA: TGTGCCAGCAGAGAGGACAGGGCTAGCAATCAGCCCCAGCATTTT.

This chain uses TRBV5-5 with TRBJ1-5; D gene ambiguous. The ends were cut back, 0 bases at V and 5 bases at J, with 9 bases in the middle. Per the germline V gene, CDR1 is SGHKS and CDR2 is YYEKEE (reference sequence). This CDR3 is 14 amino acids long. As DNA, the CDR3 is TGTGCCAGCAGCTTGGGCTCCGAGGATCAGCCCCAGCATTTT. It encodes CASSLGSEDQPQHF.

This sequence joins TRBV2 and TRBJ2-2; D ambiguous. Trimming took off 7 bases at V and 7 bases at J, with 7 bases between the two ends. Germline V gene sequence: CDR1 SNHLY, CDR2 FYNNEI. The length of the CDR3 is 11 residues. CDR3 sequence reads: CASTRYGELFF. The CDR3 region has the DNA TGTGCCAGCACTAGGTACGGGGAGCTGTTTTTT.

This sequence joins TRBV19 and TRBJ2-7; D not certain. CDR1 and CDR2 from the germline V gene are LNHDA and SQIVND (reference sequence). Trimming cost V 0 bases and J 0 bases, with 9 bases left between them. This CDR3 spans 15 amino acids. CDR3 loop: CASSIDLQVSYEQYF. The CDR3 coding sequence is TGTGCCAGTAGTATAGATCTTCAGGTCTCCTACGAGCAGTACTTC. The complete variable domain, with remaining parts taken from reference TRBV19 and TRBJ2-7, reads DGGITQSPKYLFRKEGQNVTLSCEQNLNHDAMYWYRQDPGQGLRLIYYSQIVNDFQKGDIAEGYSVSREKKESFPLTVTSAQKNPTAFYLCASSIDLQVSYEQYFGPGTRLTVT.

The gene calls are TRBV5-4 and TRBJ2-1, with TRBD2 matching over 11 bases. The CDR3 is 17 residues long. The V segment lost 5 bases and the J segment 1 base; nucleotides outside the gene matches: 8. Germline V gives CDR1 SGHNT, CDR2 YYREEE (reference sequence). The CDR3 DNA reads as TGTGCCAGCAGACATAGCGGGGGGGCAAGGTCCTACAATGAGCAGTTCTTC. This sequence encodes CASRHSGGARSYNEQFF.

The chain couples TRBV6-5 to TRBJ1-2; 7 nucleotides line up with TRBD1. The junction had 10 bases not matched to a gene; V was cut back by 4 bases and J by 8 bases. CDR1 and CDR2 (germline): MNHEY, SVGAGI. CDR3 length: 14 amino acids. CDR3 amino acids: CASSSSLTGNGYTF. The CDR3, as DNA: TGTGCCAGCAGTTCCTCCCTGACAGGGAACGGCTACACCTTC.

The gene calls are TRBV9 and TRBJ1-1; D not certain. The CDR3 is 16 amino acids. In germline, CDR1 is SGDLS, CDR2 YYNGEE. Trimming took off 0 bases at V and 0 bases at J, with 12 bases between the two ends. The CDR3 DNA is TGTGCCAGCAGCGTAGGCGGAAATCTAATGAACACTGAAGCTTTCTTT. The encoded protein is CASSVGGNLMNTEAFF.

The CDR3 sequence: CASSPPGLPNTQETQYF. The DNA for the CDR3 is TGCGCCAGCAGCCCCCCGGGACTCCCGAACACCCAAGAGACCCAGTACTTC. This chain uses TRBV5-1 with TRBJ2-5; D possibly corresponds to TRBD2 (6 bases). V lost 4 bases and J lost 1, with 20 bases in between. Germline V gene sequence: CDR1 SGHRS, CDR2 YFSETQ. The CDR3 is 17 amino acids.

The V gene is TRBV3-1 (or the pseudogene TRBV3-2), the J gene TRBJ2-3; D is perhaps TRBD1 (6 bases). The length of the CDR3 is 12 residues. V lost 5 bases and J lost 4, with 7 bases in between. Germline V gene sequence: CDR1 LGHDT, CDR2 YNNKEL (reference sequence). CDR3 loop: CASSRGSDTQYF. CDR3 nucleotides: TGTGCCAGCAGCAGGGGGTCAGATACGCAGTATTTT.

This clone was observed once. This chain links TRBV10-3 with TRBJ1-5; D is unresolved. Germline CDR1 and CDR2: ENHRY and SYGVKD. V dropped 2 bases and J dropped 2 bases, with 13 bases sitting between them. The CDR3 covers 16 residues. CDR3 bases: TGTGCCATCAGTGAGACTGTGGCCGGGGGCAATCAGCCCCAGCATTTT. Its translation: CAISETVAGGNQPQHF.

The chain uses TRBV7-8 and TRBJ2-3, with TRBD2 matching 7 bases. The CDR3 contains 18 residues. The J segment lost 0 bases and the V segment lost 4 bases, leaving 13 bases of the junction unmatched. The germline V gene encodes CDR1 SGHVS and CDR2 FQNEAQ. The CDR3 coding sequence is TGTGCCAGCAGCTCTATCACTATGAAGCGGGGAAGCACAGATACGCAGTATTTT. Residues: CASSSITMKRGSTDTQYF. Based on the CDR3 plus reference TRBV7-8 and TRBJ2-3, the full variable domain is GAGVSQSPRYKVAKRGQDVALRCDPISGHVSLFWYQQALGQGPEFLTYFQNEAQLDKSGLPSDRFFAERPEGSVSTLKIQRTQQEDSAVYLCASSSITMKRGSTDTQYFGPGTRLTVL.

The chain links TRBV19 to TRBJ2-4; 11 bases line up with TRBD2. The CDR3 spans 17 residues. Germline V gene lookup returns CDR1 LNHDA and CDR2 SQIVND (reference sequence). The J segment lost 5 bases and the V segment lost 8 bases, leaving 14 bases of the junction unmatched. The DNA for the CDR3 is TGTGCCAGTTCGAGACTGAGCGCTAGCGGGGGGCAAAACATTCAGTACTTC. It is translated as CASSRLSASGGQNIQYF.

This rearrangement joins TRBV18 to TRBJ2-3, with TRBD2 matching over 9 bases. V lost 4 bases and J lost 6; bases outside the gene matches: 8. CDR1 KGHSH and CDR2 LQKENI come from the germline V gene. The CDR3 consists of 15 residues. This CDR3 reads CASSRAGLADDTQYF. CDR3 DNA: TGTGCCAGCTCACGGGCGGGACTAGCTGACGATACGCAGTATTTT. The whole variable domain, remainder taken from reference TRBV18 and TRBJ2-3, is NAGVMQNPRHLVRRRGQEARLRCSPMKGHSHVYWYRQLPEEGLKFMVYLQKENIIDESGMPKERFSAEFPKEGPSILRIQQVVRGDSAAYFCASSRAGLADDTQYFGPGTRLTVL.

The chain is built from TRBV30 and TRBJ1-4; 9 nucleotides agree with TRBD1. The germline gives CDR1 GTSNPN, CDR2 SVGIG (reference sequence). V trimming: 8 bases; J trimming: 3 bases; junction bases outside the gene matches: 1. The CDR3 has 12 residues. The DNA of the CDR3 is TGTGCCGGGGACAGGGCTAATGAAAAACTGTTTTTT. Its translation is CAGDRANEKLFF.